Listed here are 25 T cell receptor beta chains from one sample, sequenced in a study of T cell changes during pregnancy in multiple sclerosis (dated by TCRdb to the late 2010s). Receptors were amplified or captured by the immunoSEQ multiplex PCR assay. TCRdb retrieved this table from immuneACCESS and kept in-frame rearrangements only. Not all clones are present; in checked studies, unresolved V genes account for under half, and no reason is known for the remainder. The sample table lists tens of thousands of clones, 75% to 90% of them with a count of one. The ten top clones hold approximately 2% of the sample. The sequencing used peripheral blood, collected after pregnancy. The source is a female donor with multiple sclerosis, enrolled in a pregnancy study.

This sequence joins TRBV25-1 and TRBJ2-1; 8 positions match TRBD1. CDR3 length: 15 amino acids. Germline values: CDR1 MGHDK, CDR2 SYGVNS. Trimming removed 5 bases from V and 1 base from J; junction bases left unmatched: 4. The chain's CDR3 is CASSRTGGSYNEQFF. For the CDR3, the DNA is TGTGCCAGCAGTAGAACAGGGGGGTCCTACAATGAGCAGTTCTTC.

The V gene is TRBV6-5, the J gene TRBJ1-5; 7 nucleotides match TRBD1. CDR3 length equals 15 residues. The V gene's germline CDR1 is MNHEY and CDR2 SVGAGI. Germline trimming cut 5 bases from V and 6 bases from J; bases unmatched to any gene: 10. The CDR3 sequence: CASSPRGGGTQPQHF. Here the CDR3 DNA reads TGTGCCAGCAGTCCTCGCGGAGGGGGCACTCAGCCCCAGCATTTT.

A single count supports this clone. The chain uses TRBV10-3 and TRBJ1-5; 8 positions agree with TRBD1. The V gene's germline CDR1 is ENHRY and CDR2 SYGVKD. There are 15 residues in the CDR3. V shed 5 bases, J shed 4 bases, and the junction held 7 bases outside the gene matches. CDR3 sequence (DNA): TGTGCCATCAGTCCCGGGACAGGATATAATCAGCCCCAGCATTTT. Protein sequence: CAISPGTGYNQPQHF.

The rearrangement uses TRBV7-9 and TRBJ2-7, with 7 bases fitting TRBD2. The CDR3 has 16 residues. CDR1 and CDR2 (germline): SEHNR, FQNEAQ (reference sequence). The junction had 11 bases not matched to a gene; V was cut back by 3 bases and J by 3 bases. CDR3 loop: CASSFTHSRGGYEQYF. The CDR3 DNA reads as TGTGCCAGCAGCTTTACCCACTCACGCGGGGGCTACGAGCAGTACTTC.

The V gene is TRBV7-9, the J gene TRBJ2-2, with unresolved D. Germline CDR1 reads SEHNR; CDR2 reads FQNEAQ (reference sequence). Deletions cut 3 bases from V and 0 bases from J, with 5 bases between. The CDR3 spans 14 residues. The CDR3 spells CASSFYANTGELFF. CDR3 coding DNA: TGTGCCAGCAGCTTTTATGCGAACACCGGGGAGCTGTTTTTT.

The chain has TRBV19 and TRBJ1-2; 9 nucleotides agree with TRBD1. The CDR3 contains 16 residues. Germline-derived CDR1 and CDR2 are LNHDA and SQIVND (reference sequence). The V gene end was trimmed by 3 bases and the J gene end by 4 bases; junction bases not matched to a gene: 9. The CDR3: CASSIHYRGRLYGYTF. The DNA for the CDR3 is TGTGCCAGTAGTATTCACTACAGGGGGCGCCTCTATGGCTACACCTTC.

This chain links TRBV5-1 with TRBJ2-7; 13 bases map to TRBD2. With V trimmed by 0 bases and J by 3 bases, 3 bases remained unmatched. From germline, CDR1 is SGHRS and CDR2 YFSETQ. CDR3 length: 16 residues. The CDR3 DNA reads TGCGCCAGCAGCTTGGTTCGGACTAGCGGGGGCTACGAGCAGTACTTC. Translating gives CASSLVRTSGGYEQYF.

The CDR3 loop is CASKGTPNTEAFF. Here the CDR3 DNA reads TGTGCCAGCAAGGGGACACCGAACACTGAAGCTTTCTTT. This rearrangement joins TRBV28 to TRBJ1-1; tentative D call: TRBD1 (6 bases). Germline CDR1 is MDHEN and CDR2 is SYDVKM. The CDR3 covers 13 residues. The V end lost 7 bases, the J end lost 1 base, and 10 bases lay between the germline ends.

The chain carries TRBV6-5 and TRBJ1-6; a weak D match, TRBD1 (6 bases). Germline V gene data show CDR1 as MNHEY and CDR2 as SVGAGI. There are 14 residues in the CDR3. Trimming pared 7 bases from V and 8 bases from J, leaving 15 bases between. CDR3 residues: CASTGTSPHSPLHF. CDR3 coding DNA: TGTGCCAGCACCGGGACATCACCCCATTCACCCCTCCACTTT.

The V and J genes are TRBV11-2 and TRBJ1-1, with TRBD1 matching over 7 bases. The V gene's germline CDR1 is SGHAT and CDR2 FQNNGV. This CDR3 is 16 amino acids long. Losses at the gene ends were 5 bases for V and 5 bases for J; bases not matched to a gene: 14. The CDR3 DNA sequence: TGTGCCAGCAGCCCCAGACAGGGTTTCGTTTATACTGAAGCTTTCTTT. Its protein product is CASSPRQGFVYTEAFF.

This clone was counted a few times. This sample also contains other DNA sequences that code for the same CDR3. The chain uses TRBV6-5 and TRBJ1-6; 7 bases agree with TRBD1. The trim removed 2 bases at V and 10 bases at J, leaving 2 bases unmatched. The CDR3 totals 13 residues. In germline, CDR1 is MNHEY, CDR2 SVGAGI. The CDR3 region is CASSYDRESPLHF. In nucleotides, the CDR3 is TGTGCCAGCAGTTACGACAGGGAGTCACCCCTCCACTTT.

The chain has TRBV2 and TRBJ2-1; a weak D match, TRBD1 (6 bases). CDR3 length: 12 amino acids. Germline CDR1 SNHLY, CDR2 FYNNEI. CDR3 region: CADVGGPDEQFF. CDR3 sequence (DNA): TGTGCAGACGTTGGGGGCCCCGATGAGCAGTTCTTC.

V usage is TRBV9 and J usage is TRBJ1-4; a possible D gene is TRBD1 (5 bases). CDR1 SGDLS and CDR2 YYNGEE come from the germline V gene. The CDR3 contains 15 residues. The V and J ends lost 3 bases and 7 bases respectively, with 16 bases between them. CDR3 region: CASSGSGTRGEKLFF. The CDR3 nucleotides read TGTGCCAGCAGCGGATCCGGGACTAGAGGTGAAAAACTGTTTTTT.

The genes are TRBV7-2 and TRBJ2-1; 9 bases are a match to TRBD1. Germline CDR1 is SGHTA and CDR2 is FQGNSA. CDR3 length: 14 amino acids. V dropped 2 bases and J dropped 7; count of bases not matched to a gene: 3. CDR3 in DNA: TGTGCCAGCAGCTTATGGACAGGGGAGAATGAGCAGTTCTTC. This encodes CASSLWTGENEQFF.

The chain links TRBV19 to TRBJ1-5; tentative D call: TRBD1 (5 bases). CDR1 LNHDA and CDR2 SQIVND come from the germline V gene (reference sequence). V was cut by 5 bases and J by 3 bases, with 11 bases left in between. This CDR3 has 14 amino acids. The CDR3 here is CASSATGDNQPQHF. For the CDR3, the DNA is TGTGCCAGTAGTGCCACGGGGGACAATCAGCCCCAGCATTTT.

The chain combines TRBV4-1 with TRBJ1-6; 10 bases map to TRBD1. There are 15 residues in the CDR3. J gave up 7 bases and V 4 bases, and 4 bases lay outside the gene matches. Germline V gene data show CDR1 as MGHRA and CDR2 as YSYEKL. The CDR3 reads CASSPRDRGNSPLHF. Here the CDR3 DNA reads TGCGCCAGCAGCCCGAGGGACAGGGGCAATTCACCCCTCCACTTT.

The chain employs TRBV15 and TRBJ2-5; TRBD1 is a possible D gene (5 bases). The V end was cut by 1 base, the J end by 3 bases, with 6 bases between. Germline V gene data show CDR1 as LNHNV and CDR2 as YYDKDF (reference sequence). CDR3 size: 13 residues. The CDR3 region is CATSRVTEETQYF. CDR3 DNA: TGTGCCACCAGCAGAGTGACAGAAGAGACCCAGTACTTC.

The V gene is TRBV2, the J gene TRBJ1-1; D is unclear. The CDR3 runs to 13 residues. Looked up from germline, CDR1 is SNHLY and CDR2 is FYNNEI. V lost 4 bases, J lost 5 bases, and 11 bases lay in between. This chain's CDR3 is CASSVGPGTEAFF. As DNA, the CDR3 is TGTGCCAGCAGTGTCGGGCCGGGAACTGAAGCTTTCTTT.

This chain joins TRBV4-3 and TRBJ2-7; TRBD1 is a possible D gene (6 bases). CDR3 length: 15 residues. Germline-derived CDR1 and CDR2 are LGHNA and YSLEER. Trimming shortened V by 1 base and J by 0 bases, and 10 bases separated the two germline ends. The CDR3 DNA reads as TGCGCCAGCAGCCAAGCTTGGGGGCCCTCCTACGAGCAGTACTTC. This gives the protein CASSQAWGPSYEQYF.

This clone was seen only once. V and J are TRBV29-1 and TRBJ2-3; 8 positions match TRBD2. CDR3 length equals 15 residues. CDR1 and CDR2 (germline): SQVTM, ANQGSEA. V gave up 8 bases and J gave up 3 bases; unmatched junction bases: 13. For the CDR3, the DNA is TGCAGCTTATCGACTGCGGGGGGCAAGACAGATACGCAGTATTTT. It translates to CSLSTAGGKTDTQYF.

This chain uses TRBV27 with TRBJ2-1, with D perhaps matching TRBD2 (6 bases). The CDR3 is made up of 15 amino acids. Trimming took 1 base from V and 6 from J, leaving 13 bases between them. Germline V gene lookup returns CDR1 MNHEY and CDR2 SMNVEV (reference sequence). The CDR3 DNA reads TGTGCCAGCAGTTTATTGGCGGGGAGCTCCAATGAGCAGTTCTTC. Its protein is CASSLLAGSSNEQFF.

This sequence joins TRBV28 and TRBJ1-1; the match to TRBD1 covers 7 bases. This CDR3 has 14 residues. The V gene's germline CDR1 is MDHEN and CDR2 SYDVKM. Germline trimming cut 6 bases from V and 3 bases from J; bases unmatched to any gene: 7. For the CDR3, the DNA is TGTGCCAGCAGATCACAAACAGGGGACACTGAAGCTTTCTTT. This sequence encodes CASRSQTGDTEAFF. The full variable domain, completed using reference TRBV28 and TRBJ1-1, is DVKVTQSSRYLVKRTGEKVFLECVQDMDHENMFWYRQDPGLGLRLIYFSYDVKMKEKGDIPEGYSVSREKKERFSLILESASTNQTSMYLCASRSQTGDTEAFFGQGTRLTVV.

CDR3 sequence: CSVRQANFIYNEQFF. The CDR3 DNA reads as TGCAGCGTCCGACAGGCTAACTTCATTTACAATGAGCAGTTCTTC. This sequence joins TRBV29-1 and TRBJ2-1; maybe TRBD1 (6 bases). Germline values: CDR1 SQVTM, CDR2 ANQGSEA. CDR3 length: 15 amino acids. V lost 6 bases and J lost 4, with 19 bases in between.

The chain joins TRBV9 to TRBJ2-2, with TRBD2 matching 10 bases. The CDR3 is 15 amino acids. Trimming took 6 bases from V and 5 from J; bases not matched to a gene: 7. Germline CDR1 is SGDLS and CDR2 is YYNGEE. The CDR3: CASTPSGGETGELFF. The CDR3 nucleotides are TGTGCCAGCACCCCCAGCGGGGGGGAAACCGGGGAGCTGTTTTTT.

J is TRBJ2-3 and V is TRBV7-9; 11 bases match TRBD2. J was trimmed by 0 bases and V by 4 bases; bases with no gene match: 3. The CDR3 loop spans 16 amino acids. Looked up from germline, CDR1 is SEHNR and CDR2 is FQNEAQ (reference sequence). CDR3 in amino acids: CASSSGLAASTDTQYF. The CDR3 DNA reads as TGTGCCAGCAGCTCGGGACTAGCGGCAAGCACAGATACGCAGTATTTT.